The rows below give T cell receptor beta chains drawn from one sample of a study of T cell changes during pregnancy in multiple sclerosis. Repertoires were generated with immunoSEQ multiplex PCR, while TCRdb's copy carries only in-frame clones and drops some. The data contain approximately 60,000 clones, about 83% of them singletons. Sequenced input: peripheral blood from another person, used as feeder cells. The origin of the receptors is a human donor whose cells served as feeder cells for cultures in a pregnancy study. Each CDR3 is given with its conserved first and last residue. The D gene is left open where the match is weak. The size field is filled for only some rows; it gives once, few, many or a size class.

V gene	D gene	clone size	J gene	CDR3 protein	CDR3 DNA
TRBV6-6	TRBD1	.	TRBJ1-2	CASSSYRGLRQYGYTF	TGTGCCAGCAGTTCCTACAGGGGGCTGCGACAGTATGGCTACACCTTC
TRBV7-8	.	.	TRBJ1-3	CASIRGSSGNTIYF	TGTGCCAGCATCCGGGGTAGCTCTGGAAACACCATATATTTT
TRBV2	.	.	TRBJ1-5	CASSLGYSNQPQHF	TGTGCCAGCAGTTTAGGTTATAGCAATCAGCCCCAGCATTTT
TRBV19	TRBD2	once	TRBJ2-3	CASSIGGRVTDTQYF	TGTGCCAGTAGTATCGGGGGGAGGGTCACAGATACGCAGTATTTT
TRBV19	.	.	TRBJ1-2	CASRVGVGGYTF	TGTGCCAGTAGAGTAGGGGTTGGCGGCTACACCTTC
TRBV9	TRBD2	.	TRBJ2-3	CASSSGTSGLTDTQYF	TGTGCCAGCAGCTCCGGGACTAGCGGGCTTACAGATACGCAGTATTTT
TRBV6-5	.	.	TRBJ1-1	CASSYIGTPAFF	TGTGCCAGCAGTTACATTGGGACGCCAGCTTTCTTT
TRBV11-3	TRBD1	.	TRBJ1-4	CASSPGQGKANEKLFF	TGTGCCAGCAGCCCGGGACAGGGCAAGGCTAATGAAAAACTGTTTTTT
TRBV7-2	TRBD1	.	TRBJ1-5	CASSSQGGGNQPQHF	TGTGCCAGCAGCTCTCAGGGGGGGGGCAATCAGCCCCAGCATTTT
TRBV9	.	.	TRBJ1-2	CASSEQGPSVRYGYTF	TGTGCCAGCAGCGAGCAGGGTCCGTCGGTAAGGTATGGCTACACCTTC
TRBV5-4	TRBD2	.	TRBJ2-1	CASSLDRTSGVEQFF	TGTGCCAGCAGCTTGGATCGGACTAGCGGGGTGGAGCAGTTCTTC
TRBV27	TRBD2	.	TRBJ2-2	CASFPLAGGLNTGELFF	TGTGCCAGCTTCCCTCTAGCGGGGGGCCTGAACACCGGGGAGCTGTTTTTT
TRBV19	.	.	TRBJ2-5	CASSRSSWGLLETQYF	TGTGCCAGTAGTCGTTCCAGCTGGGGCTTGTTGGAGACCCAGTACTTC
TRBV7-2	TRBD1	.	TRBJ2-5	CASSRGRGRGETQYF	TGTGCCAGCAGCCGAGGCAGGGGGCGCGGAGAGACCCAGTACTTC
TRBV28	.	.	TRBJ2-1	CASIGWNEQFF	TGTGCCAGCATAGGTTGGAATGAGCAGTTCTTC
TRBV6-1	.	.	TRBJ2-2	CASILDYYTGELFF	TGTGCCAGCATCTTGGACTATTACACCGGGGAGCTGTTTTTT
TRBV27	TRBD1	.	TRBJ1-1	CASSLQSRGHTEAFF	TGTGCCAGCAGCCTACAATCCAGGGGGCACACTGAAGCTTTCTTT
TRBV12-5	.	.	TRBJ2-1	CASGLVTYEQFF	TGTGCTAGTGGTTTGGTAACGTATGAGCAGTTCTTC
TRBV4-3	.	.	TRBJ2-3	CASSQDWRVSTDTQYF	TGCGCCAGCAGCCAAGATTGGCGGGTTAGCACAGATACGCAGTATTTT
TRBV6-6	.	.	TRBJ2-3	CASSYGGHTDTQYF	TGTGCCAGCAGTTACGGTGGCCACACAGATACGCAGTATTTT
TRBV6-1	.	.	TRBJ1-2	CASRVTPSNYGYTF	TGTGCCAGCAGGGTGACACCCTCTAACTATGGCTACACCTTC
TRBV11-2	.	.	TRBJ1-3	CASRRAPNPGNTIYF	TGTGCCAGCAGGCGGGCTCCTAACCCCGGAAACACCATATATTTT
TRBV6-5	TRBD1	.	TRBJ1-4	CASTETGSEKLFF	TGTGCCAGCACCGAGACAGGGAGTGAAAAACTGTTTTTT
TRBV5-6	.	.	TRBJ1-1	CASSLAGQAGTEAFF	TGTGCCAGCAGCTTGGCCGGTCAGGCGGGCACTGAAGCTTTCTTT
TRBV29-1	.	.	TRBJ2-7	CSVVFGSRYEQYF	TGCAGCGTTGTATTCGGCAGTCGGTACGAGCAGTACTTC
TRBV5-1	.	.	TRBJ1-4	CASSPGQPATNEKLFF	TGCGCCAGCAGCCCAGGACAGCCTGCAACTAATGAAAAACTGTTTTTT
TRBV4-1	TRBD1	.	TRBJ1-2	CASSLGTESGYTF	TGCGCCAGCAGCCTAGGGACAGAGTCTGGCTACACCTTC
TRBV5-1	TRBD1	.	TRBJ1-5	CASSEEATGGGDQPQHF	TGCGCCAGCAGCGAGGAAGCGACAGGGGGCGGCGATCAGCCCCAGCATTTT
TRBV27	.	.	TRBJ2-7	CASSLSAGTYEQYF	TGTGCCAGCAGTTTATCGGCCGGGACCTACGAGCAGTACTTC
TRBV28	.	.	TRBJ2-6	CASSLRGLYEKPGANVLTF	TGTGCCAGCAGCCTCAGGGGCCTCTACGAGAAACCTGGGGCCAACGTCCTGACTTTC
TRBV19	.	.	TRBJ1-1	CASSMGRIPNTEAFF	TGTGCCAGTAGTATGGGACGGATACCGAACACTGAAGCTTTCTTT